This T cell receptor (beta chain) emerged from a study of regulatory T cells. Study results and limitations: Regulatory T cells showed the strongest V-J pair restriction and V/J gene skewing among patient repertoires. Hydrophobic residues at CDR3 positions 6 and 7 were enriched in conventional CD4+ T cells of CD3G-deficient patients.

Patients aged 2 to 39 years had fewer naive T cells. Sorting split CD4+ cells into CD25-high CD127-low Tregs and CD25-low CD127-high conventional T cells. This CDR3 is built from 14 residues. CDR1 is SGDLS and CDR2 is YYNGEE in the germline V gene. After removal of 0 bases from V and 2 bases from J, the junction contained 0 bases not matched to a gene. About this clone itself: Antigen: not known.

The primer mix had 52 TRBV and 13 TRBJ primers. Assay used: immunoSEQ multiplex PCR; TCRdb lists only in-frame clones, some missing. The sample consists of almost 30,000 clones, about nine tenths of them appearing once. The TCR sequence derives from a person between 18 and 30 years old with CD3G deficiency. Sequencing was done on a sample of conventional CD4+ T cells sorted from blood. V gene TRBV9 combines with J gene TRBJ1-2; 8 positions match TRBD1. The DNA for the CDR3 is TGTGCCAGCAGCGTAGGGGACAGGAACTATGGCTACACCTTC. It encodes CASSVGDRNYGYTF.